This T cell receptor (beta chain) came from a study of T cells in Graves' hyperthyroidism and ophthalmopathy. The length of the CDR3 is 14 residues. Germline values: CDR1 SQVTM, CDR2 ANQGSEA. V lost 7 bases to trimming and J lost 3 bases; unmatched junction nucleotides: 7. RNA transcripts yielded amplified TCR beta CDR3 regions. HTBI primers were used for first-round RT-PCR of the TCR CDR3. TCRdb processed the multiplex PCR reads anew with MiXCR; each CDR3 protein has one entry. This sample has about 360,000 distinct CDR3 sequences, with around 13% found just once. The sequencing input was blood. This clonotype was sampled from a young woman with Graves' hyperthyroidism. The chain has TRBV29-1 and TRBJ2-2, with 8 bases aligning to TRBD1. CDR3 nucleotides: TGCAGCGCGCGGGGACAGGTCGACACCGGGGAGCTGTTTTTT. It specifies CSARGQVDTGELFF.